This T cell receptor beta chain was captured in a study of yellow fever vaccine responses in identical twins. Findings and limits, study-wide: Twins' vaccine T cell responses were reported to seem partly convergent and partly personalized.

TCRdb redid the calling of the RT-PCR reads with MiXCR, one entry per CDR3 protein. The sample includes about 13,000 distinct CDR3 sequences, roughly four fifths of them seen just once. Comments on this clonotype: Antigen specificity is unknown.

The sequence derives from a young woman who received the yellow fever vaccine. The sequenced sample was T cells from blood (PBMCs), unsorted or a sorted subset (not recorded which), obtained before or after yellow fever vaccination (not recorded which).

The CDR3 protein is CSARKLGTSGGPNTGELFF. As DNA, the CDR3 is TGCAGTGCTAGAAAACTTGGGACTAGCGGGGGCCCAAACACCGGGGAGCTGTTTTTT. The chain couples TRBV20-1 to TRBJ2-2, with 14 bases identical to TRBD2. This CDR3 comprises 19 residues. Trimming cost V 2 bases and J 2 bases; bases outside gene matches: 10. The V gene's germline CDR1 is DFQATT and CDR2 SNEGSKA (reference sequence).